Given below is one T cell receptor beta chain in context. The data were obtained in a study of cytomegalovirus exposure and HLA in healthy donors. The CDR3 sequence is 11 residues long. The V gene lost 5 bases and the J gene lost 2 bases, with 4 bases spanning the gap. CDR1 is SEHNR and CDR2 is FQNEAQ in the germline V gene (reference sequence). Primers for the PCR totalled 60 Vbeta and 13 Jbeta. Assay: immunoSEQ multiplex PCR; the TCRdb copy retains only in-frame clones and omits some. The sample consists of 150,000 or so clones, about three quarters of them appearing once. The sample comprised PBMCs. V gene TRBV7-9 combines with J gene TRBJ2-7; D call uncertain. This clonotype was obtained from a man aged 25 to 45 in good health and CMV-seropositive. The CDR3 DNA is TGTGCCAGCAGCCCCACCTACGAGCAGTACTTC. This sequence encodes CASSPTYEQYF.